Presented here are 25 T cell receptor beta chains from one specimen sequenced in a study of T cells in Graves' hyperthyroidism and ophthalmopathy. There were TCR beta CDR3 regions amplified from RNA transcripts. First-round RT-PCR of the TCR CDR3 relied on the HTBI primer set. TCRdb independently ran MiXCR on the multiplex PCR reads; one entry per CDR3 protein. Among hundreds of thousands of distinct CDR3 sequences, roughly an eighth were seen once, and the ten largest hold 34%. The sequenced sample consisted of blood. Receptors originate from a woman between 35 and 50 years old with Graves' ophthalmopathy.

This clonotype turned up a few times. This rearrangement joins TRBV28 to TRBJ1-1, with a tentative D call TRBD1 (5 bases). V lost 4 bases and J 0 bases, leaving 9 bases between the germline ends. The CDR3 contains 14 residues. Looked up from germline, CDR1 is MDHEN and CDR2 is SYDVKM. CDR3: CASSSRQLNTEAFF. The CDR3 DNA reads as TGTGCCAGCAGTTCGAGACAGCTGAACACTGAAGCTTTCTTT.

This clonotype showed up many times. The chain joins TRBV9 to TRBJ2-1, with 8 bases matching TRBD2. Unmatched junction bases numbered 4, after V lost 1 base and J lost 4 bases. The CDR3 spans 15 residues. Germline lookup yields CDR1 SGDLS and CDR2 YYNGEE. CDR3 DNA: TGTGCCAGCAGCGTATCGCTAGCGGGTTACAATGAGCAGTTCTTC. As protein: CASSVSLAGYNEQFF.

This clonotype was found many times. The CDR3 reads CASSLQGSPSPLHF. CDR3 in DNA: TGTGCCAGCAGTTTACAGGGGTCCCCGTCACCCCTCCACTTT. The V and J genes are TRBV6-1 and TRBJ1-6; 7 bases are shared with TRBD1. CDR1 and CDR2 from the germline V gene are MNHNS and SASEGT. The CDR3 has 14 amino acids. V shed 5 bases, J shed 10 bases, and the junction held 8 bases outside the gene matches.

The chain uses TRBV28 and TRBJ1-4; 7 positions agree with TRBD1. The CDR3 runs to 16 residues. J was trimmed by 4 bases and V by 7 bases; bases with no gene match: 12. Germline V CDR1 and CDR2: MDHEN, SYDVKM. As DNA, the CDR3 is TGTGCCAGCAATTCCCCGGACAGGCCGAGTAATGAAAAACTGTTTTTT. It codes for CASNSPDRPSNEKLFF.

For this clonotype: This sequence may be a read error, since a much larger clone differs from it by one base. V is TRBV20-1 and J is TRBJ2-7; 7 nucleotides agree with TRBD2. CDR1 and CDR2 from the germline V gene are DFQATT and SNEGSKA (reference sequence). This CDR3 comprises 15 residues. The CDR3 protein is CSTRDRAAGPYEQYF. DNA of the CDR3: TGCAGTACTAGAGATCGAGCAGCGGGGCCCTACGAGCAGTACTTC.

In its sample, this clonotype was seen many times. The V gene is TRBV6-1, the J gene TRBJ1-2; unclear D gene. Deletions cut 0 bases from V and 12 bases from J, with 5 bases between. Looked up from germline, CDR1 is MNHNS and CDR2 is SASEGT. This CDR3 is 10 amino acids long. CDR3 amino acids: CASSEAVNTF. CDR3 DNA sequence: TGTGCCAGCAGTGAAGCAGTTAACACCTTC.

This clonotype was found many times. The V and J genes are TRBV29-1 and TRBJ1-4; D is unclear. The germline gives CDR1 SQVTM, CDR2 ANQGSEA. V was cut by 3 bases and J by 11 bases, with 7 bases left in between. The CDR3 spans 10 residues. The CDR3 region has the DNA TGCAGCGTTGATTCTGGGAAACTGTTTTTT. Translation: CSVDSGKLFF.

At least ten counts were recorded for this clonotype. The chain is built from TRBV24-1 and TRBJ2-1; D gene uncertain. Germline loops: CDR1 KGHDR, CDR2 SFDVKD. There are 13 residues in the CDR3. Deletions cut 6 bases from V and 5 bases from J, with 10 bases between. This chain's CDR3 is CATSNRENNEQFF. The CDR3 DNA follows: TGTGCCACCAGTAACAGAGAAAACAATGAGCAGTTCTTC.

This clonotype was counted only a few times. The CDR3 protein is CASSQAQRRGSSYNEQFF. The CDR3 nucleotides read TGTGCCAGCAGCCAAGCTCAGAGACGGGGCAGCTCCTACAATGAGCAGTTCTTC. The rearrangement joins TRBV3-1 to TRBJ2-1, with D perhaps assigned TRBD1 or TRBD2 (5 bases each). Germline CDR1 and CDR2: LGHDT and YNNKEL (reference sequence). The CDR3 runs to 18 residues. V lost 1 base and J lost 0, with 16 bases in between.

This clonotype was seen at least ten times. The chain has TRBV12-3 or TRBV12-4 and TRBJ2-1; D uncertain. V lost 3 bases to trimming and J lost 6 bases, with 9 bases between them. The CDR3 has 13 residues. Here the CDR3 reads CASSFGPFNEQFF. The CDR3 DNA reads as TGTGCCAGCAGTTTTGGGCCATTCAATGAGCAGTTCTTC.

This clonotype was seen many times. The V gene is TRBV20-1, the J gene TRBJ1-3, with 7 positions matching TRBD1. CDR3 length: 14 amino acids. CDR1 and CDR2 from the germline V gene are DFQATT and SNEGSKA (reference sequence). V dropped 4 bases and J dropped 6; count of bases not matched to a gene: 9. CDR3 loop: CSATPRQGLNTIYF. Here the CDR3 DNA reads TGCAGTGCTACACCAAGACAGGGACTAAACACCATATATTTT.

This clonotype appeared many times. The chain links TRBV28 to TRBJ1-1; possibly TRBD1 for D (5 bases). CDR3 size: 12 residues. Germline CDR1 MDHEN, CDR2 SYDVKM. The CDR3 region is CAGAGTGTEAFF. CDR3 coding DNA: TGTGCGGGAGCAGGGACGGGCACTGAAGCTTTCTTT.

The V gene is TRBV6-4, the J gene TRBJ2-2; D not resolved. This CDR3 is 13 amino acids long. Trimming cost V 5 bases and J 1 base, with 5 bases left between them. Germline V gives CDR1 MRHNA, CDR2 SNTAGT. The chain's CDR3 is CASSNGNTGELFF. The DNA of the CDR3 is TGTGCCAGCAGTAATGGGAACACCGGGGAGCTGTTTTTT.

The genes are TRBV9 and TRBJ2-1; 9 bases fit TRBD1. This CDR3 comprises 16 residues. The V and J ends lost 3 bases and 7 bases, in that order; junction bases with no gene match: 11. Germline loops: CDR1 SGDLS, CDR2 YYNGEE. The CDR3, as DNA: TGTGCCAGCAGCGCAAGGGGACAGGGAAGAGGGAATGAGCAGTTCTTC. Translated, it gives CASSARGQGRGNEQFF.

This clonotype was detected many times. This chain connects TRBV20-1 to TRBJ1-1; possibly TRBD1 for D (6 bases). Germline V gives CDR1 DFQATT, CDR2 SNEGSKA (reference sequence). The CDR3 totals 12 residues. V was shortened by 6 bases and J by 3 bases, with 11 bases between the two germline ends. CDR3 DNA sequence: TGCAGTGCCCCCAGGGGAGACACTGAAGCTTTCTTT. Encoded protein: CSAPRGDTEAFF.

Many counts were recorded for this clonotype. V usage is TRBV27 and J usage is TRBJ1-5, with D maybe TRBD1 (5 bases). Trimming removed 7 bases at V and 3 bases at J, with 13 bases between. The germline V gene encodes CDR1 MNHEY and CDR2 SMNVEV (reference sequence). There are 14 residues in the CDR3. CDR3 residues: CASKNPGTNQPQHF. The CDR3 DNA sequence: TGTGCCAGCAAAAATCCCGGGACCAATCAGCCCCAGCATTTT.

This clonotype was recorded at least ten times. As DNA, the CDR3 is TGTGCCAGCAGCTCGCGGACCAGGGGGCAGTTCTTC. Translating it yields CASSSRTRGQFF. The chain carries TRBV3-1 and TRBJ2-1, with D possibly being TRBD1 (6 bases). The CDR3 sequence is 12 residues long. The germline V gene encodes CDR1 LGHDT and CDR2 YNNKEL (reference sequence). Trimming stripped 5 bases from V and 12 bases from J, with 14 bases between.

This clonotype was detected many times. J is TRBJ2-7 and V is TRBV7-2; D is possibly TRBD2 (7 bases). CDR1 is SGHTA, CDR2 FQGNSA, per germline. This CDR3 contains 14 residues. V was cut by 7 bases and J by 4 bases, with 17 bases left in between. Here the CDR3 DNA reads TGTGCCAGCAACGTGGGGGGGGGCCATTACGAGCAGTACTTC. Its translation: CASNVGGGHYEQYF.

For the CDR3, the DNA is TGCAGTGCTAGGAGACTATCTAGTGAGCAGTTCTTC. Its translation is CSARRLSSEQFF. The chain joins TRBV20-1 to TRBJ2-1; tentative D call: TRBD2 (5 bases). Looked up from germline, CDR1 is DFQATT and CDR2 is SNEGSKA (reference sequence). This CDR3 has 12 residues. V dropped 3 bases and J dropped 9 bases, with 12 bases sitting between them.

In its sample, this clonotype was seen many times. The chain combines TRBV30 with TRBJ2-3; 9 bases fit TRBD2. This CDR3 has 15 amino acids. The trim removed 6 bases at V and 0 bases at J, leaving 7 bases unmatched. Germline values: CDR1 GTSNPN, CDR2 SVGIG (reference sequence). In nucleotides, the CDR3 is TGTGCCTGCCTGACTAGCGGCATTAGCACAGATACGCAGTATTTT. It codes for CACLTSGISTDTQYF.

There are many counts of this clonotype. The chain carries TRBV10-3 and TRBJ1-1, with D perhaps matching TRBD1 (5 bases). The germline CDR1 and CDR2 sequences are ENHRY and SYGVKD. The CDR3 length is 14 residues. The V end was cut by 7 bases, the J end by 3 bases, with 15 bases between. CDR3 amino acids: CAINTGPFDTEAFF. DNA for the CDR3: TGTGCCATCAATACAGGACCATTCGACACTGAAGCTTTCTTT.

This clonotype was seen many times. The genes are TRBV12-3 or TRBV12-4 and TRBJ1-1; 9 bases agree with TRBD1. V gave up 3 bases and J gave up 0 bases; unmatched junction bases: 8. This CDR3 is built from 17 residues. CDR3 region: CASSFYVGTGMNTEAFF. The CDR3 DNA reads as TGTGCCAGCAGTTTTTATGTGGGGACAGGGATGAACACTGAAGCTTTCTTT.

This clonotype occurred many times. The J gene is TRBJ2-2, the V gene TRBV19; D is unresolved. CDR1 LNHDA and CDR2 SQIVND come from the germline V gene (reference sequence). V gave up 4 bases and J gave up 3 bases, with 12 bases separating them. The CDR3 is made up of 15 amino acids. CDR3 sequence reads: CASSTHRNYTGELFF. CDR3 bases: TGTGCCAGTAGTACCCACCGAAACTACACCGGGGAGCTGTTTTTT.

This clonotype was counted many times. The CDR3 spells CSANTGTGLTDTQYF. CDR3 in DNA: TGCAGTGCTAACACCGGGACAGGTCTCACAGATACGCAGTATTTT. This chain links TRBV20-1 with TRBJ2-3; 8 bases agree with TRBD1. The CDR3 has 15 amino acids. Looked up from germline, CDR1 is DFQATT and CDR2 is SNEGSKA (reference sequence). V lost 4 bases and J lost 2; bases outside the gene matches: 8.

This clonotype was seen once. V gene TRBV5-5 combines with J gene TRBJ1-3; 7 positions match TRBD1. Per germline, CDR1 SGHKS and CDR2 YYEKEE (reference sequence). The length of the CDR3 is 15 residues. The ends lost 4 bases at V and 4 bases at J; junction bases unmatched: 8. The CDR3 sequence is CASSPNRGSGNTIYF. The DNA for the CDR3 is TGTGCCAGCAGCCCAAACAGGGGCTCCGGAAACACCATATATTTT.